This is a list of T cell receptor beta chains from one sample in a study of human T cells and chemical hapten exposure. TCRdb independently ran MiXCR on the RACE reads; one entry per CDR3 protein. The table lists 240,000 or so distinct CDR3 sequences, about 8.6% of them singletons, with over 2% in the top ten. This material consisted of whole blood, taken in connection with sensitization to the hapten diphenylcyclopropenone (DPC). The source of these receptors is a woman between 35 and 50 years old with alopecia areata. Some clones in this sample may be carry-over from other donors' samples. Each CDR3 is given with its conserved first and last residue. Each record gives: clone size, D gene, V gene, J gene, CDR3 DNA, CDR3 protein. The D gene is left open where the match is weak. Clone size appears in some rows only: once, few, many, or a class for an expanded clone.

>many|-|TRBV6-5|TRBJ1-1
TGTGCCAGCAGTTACTTGCGGGGAGAAGCTTTCTTT
CASSYLRGEAFF
>many|TRBD2|TRBV7-2|TRBJ2-5
TGTGCCAGCAGCTGGTGGACTAGCGGAAAAGAGACCCAGTACTTC
CASSWWTSGKETQYF
>few|-|TRBV7-9|TRBJ1-5
TGTGCCAGCAGCCCCCAAGGTCTTGATCAGCCCCAGCATTTT
CASSPQGLDQPQHF
>few|-|TRBV12-3/TRBV12-4|TRBJ1-1
TGTGCCAGCAGTCTCCATTTGCAGACTGAAGCTTTCTTT
CASSLHLQTEAFF
>-|TRBD2|TRBV24-1|TRBJ2-4
TGTGCCACCAGTGAAGGGACTAGCGGACTAGCCAAAAACATTCAGTACTTC
CATSEGTSGLAKNIQYF
>few|-|TRBV25-1|TRBJ2-3
TGTGCCAGCAGTGACGGGGGGCCCAGAGATACGCAGTATTTT
CASSDGGPRDTQYF
>-|TRBD1|TRBV20-1|TRBJ2-7
TGCAGTGCCACGGACAGGTCCTACGAGCAGTACTTC
CSATDRSYEQYF
>-|-|TRBV3-2|TRBJ2-3
TGTGCCAGCAGCCAAGGGAGGCCCTTAGATAGCACAGATACGCAGTATTTT
CASSQGRPLDSTDTQYF
>many|-|TRBV5-1|TRBJ2-7
TGCGCCAGCAGCCTGGCAGGCGAGCAGTACTTC
CASSLAGEQYF
>few|-|TRBV18|TRBJ2-1
TGTGCCAGCTCGATCATAGTAAATGAGCAGTTCTTC
CASSIIVNEQFF
>few|TRBD2|TRBV7-3|TRBJ2-3
TGTGCCAGCAGCTCGGCGGGAGAGAACACAGATACGCAGTATTTT
CASSSAGENTDTQYF
>-|-|TRBV27|TRBJ2-5
TGTGCCAGCAGTCACAGCAGGGCTGGGGGGGAGACCCAGTACTTC
CASSHSRAGGETQYF
>few|-|TRBV3-1|TRBJ1-3
TGTGCCAGCAGCCAAGCGGACACCATATATTTT
CASSQADTIYF
>many|-|TRBV20-1|TRBJ1-6
TGCAGTGCTAGTCGGGGGAACGGTAATTCACCCCTCCACTTT
CSASRGNGNSPLHF
>few|-|TRBV24-1|TRBJ2-1
TGTGCCACCAGTGATCCAGGGGCGCGAGAAAACAATGAGCAGTTCTTC
CATSDPGARENNEQFF
>-|-|TRBV9|TRBJ1-2
TGTGCCAGCAGCCTCCAGGCTTCAGTTAACTATGGCTACACCTTC
CASSLQASVNYGYTF
>many|-|TRBV27|TRBJ2-7
TGTGCCAGCAGTCCCGACCGCGGAGGCGCCCACGAGCAGTACTTC
CASSPDRGGAHEQYF
>-|-|TRBV29-1|TRBJ2-7
TGCAGCGTTCGAATAAAGATCGGGTACGAGCAGTACTTC
CSVRIKIGYEQYF
>many|-|TRBV11-1|TRBJ2-2
TGTGCCAGCAGCCCTGAGGGGGTAGCCCGTGCGTTGACCGGGGAGCTGTTTTTT
CASSPEGVARALTGELFF
>many|TRBD1|TRBV5-1|TRBJ1-5
TGCGCCAGCAGCTCGGACGGGACAGACTCGCAGCCCCAGCATTTT
CASSSDGTDSQPQHF
>-|-|TRBV27|TRBJ1-2
TGTGCCAGCAGTTTAGTTGGTGGGTATGGCTACACCTTC
CASSLVGGYGYTF
>many|-|TRBV5-5|TRBJ1-1
TGTGCCAGCAGCTTAGTAAGGAAAACTGAAGCTTTCTTT
CASSLVRKTEAFF
>many|-|TRBV5-1|TRBJ1-6
TGCGCCAGCAGCTTGTCGGGACCTTATAATTCACCCCTCCACTTT
CASSLSGPYNSPLHF
>many|-|TRBV9|TRBJ2-5
TGTGCCAGCAGCCGACACGATCAAGAGACCCAGTACTTC
CASSRHDQETQYF
>few|-|TRBV18|TRBJ1-6
TGTGCCAGCTCACCCGGGCGTGCCGATAATTCACCCCTCCACTTT
CASSPGRADNSPLHF
>once|-|TRBV18|TRBJ1-2
TGTGCCAGCTCGCCGCCTATTGCCGGCTACACCTTC
CASSPPIAGYTF
>few|-|TRBV12-3/TRBV12-4|TRBJ2-1
TGTGCCAGCAGGCTCACCGGGGCCTCTACCAATGAGCAGTTCTTC
CASRLTGASTNEQFF
>-|TRBD1|TRBV11-2|TRBJ2-3
TGTGCCAGCAGCGCCGGGACAGGGGGTTGGACAGATACGCAGTATTTT
CASSAGTGGWTDTQYF
>few|-|TRBV5-1|TRBJ2-7
TGCGCCAGCAGCTTCGCAGGGCTTAAGGACGAGCAGTACTTC
CASSFAGLKDEQYF
>-|-|TRBV6-1|TRBJ1-3
TGTGCCAGCAGTCCACAGGGATGGGGAAACACCATATATTTT
CASSPQGWGNTIYF
>few|-|TRBV6-2/TRBV6-3|TRBJ2-3
TGTGCCAGCAGTCCGACACTGAATACGCAGTATTTT
CASSPTLNTQYF
>few|-|TRBV6-2/TRBV6-3|TRBJ1-1
TGTGCCAGCAACGACGAGGGGAGGACTGAAGCTTTCTTT
CASNDEGRTEAFF
>few|-|TRBV5-6|TRBJ2-7
TGTGCCAGCAGCTTGTGGGGGGACGGCCCCTACGAGCAGTACTTC
CASSLWGDGPYEQYF
>-|-|TRBV5-4|TRBJ2-7
TGTGCCAGCAGCGGGCCCACCCGGCCCTACGAGCAGTACTTC
CASSGPTRPYEQYF
>-|-|TRBV20-1|TRBJ2-3
TGCAGTGCTTACATTGCTGCGCAAGATACGCAGTATTTT
CSAYIAAQDTQYF
>few|-|TRBV28|TRBJ1-5
TGTGCCAGCAGTTTAGGGGCAGGGAGAGGGCACCAGCCCCAGCATTTT
CASSLGAGRGHQPQHF
>few|-|TRBV10-3|TRBJ1-3
TGTGCCATCGGTTCCGGGTCCTCTGGAAACACCATATATTTT
CAIGSGSSGNTIYF
>few|-|TRBV4-1|TRBJ1-2
TGCGCCAGCAGCCAGTTAGGCACCCAAAGGAACTATGGCTACACCTTC
CASSQLGTQRNYGYTF
>many|TRBD2|TRBV6-5|TRBJ2-1
TGTGCCAGCAGTTACTCAGGACTAGTAGCGAGTGAGCAGTTCTTC
CASSYSGLVASEQFF
>-|-|TRBV12-3/TRBV12-4|TRBJ1-6
TGTGCCAGCAGTTCACGGAGTTCACCCCTCCACTTT
CASSSRSSPLHF
>-|TRBD2|TRBV6-5|TRBJ2-1
TGTGCCAGCAGTTACTCAGGTGTAGCGGGAGTGGGGTACAATGAGCAGTTCTTC
CASSYSGVAGVGYNEQFF
>few|TRBD2|TRBV12-3/TRBV12-4|TRBJ2-1
TGTGCCAGCACCGAATTAGCGGGTGGCTACAATGAGCAGTTCTTC
CASTELAGGYNEQFF
>few|-|TRBV9|TRBJ1-1
TGTGCCAGCAGCGTAGGACAGAAGAACACTGAAGCTTTCTTT
CASSVGQKNTEAFF
>few|-|TRBV11-2|TRBJ2-3
TGTGCCAGCAATAGGGGGATCACAGATACGCAGTATTTT
CASNRGITDTQYF
>-|-|TRBV6-5|TRBJ2-2
TGTGCCAGCAGTTATTTCGGCAGACCGAACACCGGGGAGCTGTTTTTT
CASSYFGRPNTGELFF